This T cell receptor beta chain was recovered during a study of T cell changes during pregnancy in multiple sclerosis. The assay was immunoSEQ multiplex PCR, and TCRdb's table has in-frame clones only and misses some. The profile covers tens of thousands of clones, with approximately 94% appearing a single time and 0.5% to 0.7% taken by the ten largest. This CDR3 contains 16 residues. Trimming shortened V by 2 bases and J by 0 bases, and 13 bases separated the two germline ends. CDR1 is MNHEY and CDR2 is SVGAGI in the germline V gene. The starting material was CD4+ T cells from peripheral blood mononuclear cells, obtained in the second trimester of pregnancy. The clonotype originates from a female donor with multiple sclerosis, enrolled in a pregnancy study. The chain recombines TRBV6-5 with TRBJ1-2; TRBD1 is a possible D gene (5 bases). CDR3 nucleotides: TGTGCCAGCAGTTACGGGGGGGGGACTACTAACTATGGCTACACCTTC. This translates into CASSYGGGTTNYGYTF.